There are many counts of the clone carrying this T cell receptor beta chain. RNA transcripts gave rise to amplified TCR beta CDR3 regions. The HTBI primer set served for first-round RT-PCR of the TCR CDR3. TCRdb redid the calling of the multiplex PCR reads with MiXCR, one entry per CDR3 protein. The repertoire holds around 200,000 distinct CDR3 sequences, with approximately 16% as singletons. The data were obtained in a study of T cells in Graves' hyperthyroidism and ophthalmopathy. Trimming pared 1 base from V and 8 bases from J, leaving 8 bases between. The germline V gene has CDR1 MNHEY and CDR2 SVGAGI. The CDR3 length is 13 residues.

Sequences were obtained from blood. This chain joins TRBV6-5 and TRBJ2-2; no clear D. The TCR comes from a man aged 35-49 years with Graves' hyperthyroidism. The CDR3, as DNA: TGTGCCAGCAGTTACTGGGCTAAGGGGGAGCTGTTTTTT. Amino acid sequence: CASSYWAKGELFF.